These T cell receptor beta chains were read from a single sample in a study of OX40 agonist ivuxolimab in advanced cancers. The table came from immunoSEQ multiplex PCR; TCRdb's copy has only in-frame clones and leaves some out. The sample includes almost 85,000 clones, approximately 89% of them seen just once. Here the sequenced sample was CD4+ or CD8+ T cells sorted from blood, taken in a trial of the OX40 agonist ivuxolimab. The source is an adult with an advanced solid tumor such as melanoma, head and neck, liver or kidney cancer. Each CDR3 is given without its conserved first and last residue. The order of the fields is V gene, CDR3 protein.

V gene: TRBV11-3
CDR3 protein: ASSPTRSTDTQY

V gene: TRBV5-6
CDR3 protein: ASSLYGLAGEQY

V gene: TRBV6-5
CDR3 protein: ASSSSRTGGYT

V gene: TRBV29-1
CDR3 protein: SVLGGDTQY

V gene: TRBV19
CDR3 protein: ASSNQGSYEQY

V gene: TRBV9
CDR3 protein: ASSETPGTPTLSYEQY

V gene: TRBV12-2
CDR3 protein: ASRSKTPGQGSAKNIQY

V gene: TRBV28
CDR3 protein: ASGTRWEQF

V gene: TRBV6-6
CDR3 protein: ASRPGLAGGNEQF

V gene: TRBV27
CDR3 protein: ASTRGLNTGELF

V gene: TRBV9
CDR3 protein: ASSARGGLQGYT

V gene: TRBV2
CDR3 protein: ASTVINEQF

V gene: TRBV25-1
CDR3 protein: ASTRQYNEKLF

V gene: TRBV18
CDR3 protein: ASSPTGGGDTQY

V gene: TRBV29-1
CDR3 protein: SVGQGSGYT

V gene: TRBV6-1
CDR3 protein: ASLLRDRGGNEQF

V gene: TRBV5-1
CDR3 protein: ASSTSTGGVPYEQY

V gene: TRBV19
CDR3 protein: ASSTRQALGTEAF

V gene: TRBV28
CDR3 protein: ASSFIGGLAGELF

V gene: TRBV19
CDR3 protein: ASSIESQSSPLH

V gene: TRBV5-1
CDR3 protein: ASSLDRAAEAF

V gene: TRBV13
CDR3 protein: ASSLGGTDTQY